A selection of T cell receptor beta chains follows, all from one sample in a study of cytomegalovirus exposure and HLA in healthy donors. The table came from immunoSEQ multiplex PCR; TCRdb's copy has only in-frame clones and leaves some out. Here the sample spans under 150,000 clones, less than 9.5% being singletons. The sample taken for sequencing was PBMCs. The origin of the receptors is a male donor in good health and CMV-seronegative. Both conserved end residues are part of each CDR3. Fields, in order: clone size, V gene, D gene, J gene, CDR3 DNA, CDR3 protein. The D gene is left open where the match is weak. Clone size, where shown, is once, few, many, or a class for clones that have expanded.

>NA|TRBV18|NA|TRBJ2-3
TGTGCCAGCTCACCGAGGGATACGCAGTATTTT
CASSPRDTQYF
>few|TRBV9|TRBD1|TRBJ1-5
TGTGCCAGCAGCGAGGAGGGGACAGGGGAAGAGCCCCAGCATTTT
CASSEEGTGEEPQHF
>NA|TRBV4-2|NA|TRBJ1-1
TGTGCCAGCAGCCAAGGACAGTTGAACACTGAAGCTTTCTTT
CASSQGQLNTEAFF
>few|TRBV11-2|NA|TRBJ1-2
TGTGCCAGCAGCAGCGGACGGCTTGACACCTTC
CASSSGRLDTF
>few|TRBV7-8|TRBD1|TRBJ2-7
TGTGCCAGCAGCTTCTATATGGGACAGGGTGTCCACGAGCAGTACTTC
CASSFYMGQGVHEQYF
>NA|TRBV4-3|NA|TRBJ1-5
TGCGCCAGCAGCGTATCAGGGGGCAATCAGCCCCAGCATTTT
CASSVSGGNQPQHF
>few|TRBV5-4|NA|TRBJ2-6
TGTGCCACCCAAGGGTCCCAGGGTCTTGCTGGGGCCAACGTCCTGACTTTC
CATQGSQGLAGANVLTF
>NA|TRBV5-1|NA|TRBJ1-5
TGCGCCAGCAGCTTGGAAGGGGTCAGCAATCAGCCCCAGCATTTT
CASSLEGVSNQPQHF
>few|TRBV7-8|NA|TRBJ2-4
TGTGCCAGCAGCTTAGGTCCAGGGGTCGGAAACATTCAGTACTTC
CASSLGPGVGNIQYF
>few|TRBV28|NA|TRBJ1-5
TGTGCCAGCAGTTTATTAGGAGGGACGGGGGGCAATCAGCCCCAGCATTTT
CASSLLGGTGGNQPQHF
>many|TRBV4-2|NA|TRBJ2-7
TGTGCCAGCAGCCAAGATAGGGACAAACCCTCCTACGAGCAGTACTTC
CASSQDRDKPSYEQYF
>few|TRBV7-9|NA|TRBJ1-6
TGTGCCAGCATGCTAGGGGCAGCCTATAATTCACCCCTCCACTTT
CASMLGAAYNSPLHF
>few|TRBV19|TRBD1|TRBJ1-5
TGTGCCAGTAGAAGGGACAGGGGTACGGATCAGCCCCAGCATTTT
CASRRDRGTDQPQHF
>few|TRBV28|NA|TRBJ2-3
TGTGCCAGCAGTTTCAAGGACAGCGTGGGTACAGATACGCAGTATTTT
CASSFKDSVGTDTQYF
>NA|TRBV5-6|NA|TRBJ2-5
TGTGCCAGCAGCTTATACAGGGAGCAAGAGACCCAGTACTTC
CASSLYREQETQYF
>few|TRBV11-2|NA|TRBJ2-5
TGTGCCAGCAGCTTAGTGGGTAGCCGGGAGACCCAGTACTTC
CASSLVGSRETQYF
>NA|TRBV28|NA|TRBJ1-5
TGTGCCAGCAGTTTAAGTAGCGGGGTCGCAAGCAATCAGCCCCAGCATTTT
CASSLSSGVASNQPQHF
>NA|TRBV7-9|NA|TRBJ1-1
TGTGCCGCGGGAGAGACTGAAGCTTTCTTT
CAAGETEAFF
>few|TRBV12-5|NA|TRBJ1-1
TGTGCTAGTGGTGTACAGGGATCCCCTGAAGCTTTCTTT
CASGVQGSPEAFF
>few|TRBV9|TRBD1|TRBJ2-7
TGTGCCAGCAGCGGCAGGGGGTCTACCTACGAGCAGTACTTC
CASSGRGSTYEQYF
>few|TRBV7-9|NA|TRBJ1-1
TGTGCCAGCAGCTTAGTACAGGGAACGGCTGAAGCTTTCTTT
CASSLVQGTAEAFF
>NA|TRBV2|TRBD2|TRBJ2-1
TGTGCCACCTCCCCGCAGTCGAATCTAGCGGGACTGTTCTTC
CATSPQSNLAGLFF
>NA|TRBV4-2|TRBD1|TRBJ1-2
TGTGCCAGCAGCCAAGAAGGGACAGGGGGATATGGCTACACCTTC
CASSQEGTGGYGYTF
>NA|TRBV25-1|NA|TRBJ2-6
TGTGCCAGCAGTGAACCAGGGGCTGGGGCCAACGTCCTGACTTTC
CASSEPGAGANVLTF
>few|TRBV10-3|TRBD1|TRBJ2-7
TGTGCCGCAGTAGCGGACAGGGATGGCGAGCAGTACTTC
CAAVADRDGEQYF
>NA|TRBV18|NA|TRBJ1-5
TGTGCCAGCTCCACCGGGAGCAATCAGCCCCAGCATTTT
CASSTGSNQPQHF
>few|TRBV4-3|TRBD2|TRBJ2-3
TGCGCCAGCAGCCAAGATCCCCCCGGGGGCAGTCGGGGGGGGCGGGCTACGCAGTATTTT
CASSQDPPGGSRGGRATQYF
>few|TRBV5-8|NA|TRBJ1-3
TGTGCCAGCAGCCTCGGACAGTTAAGCTCTGGAAACACCATATATTTT
CASSLGQLSSGNTIYF
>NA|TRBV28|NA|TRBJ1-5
TGTGCCAGCAGTCCGGACAGCCACAATCAGCCCCAGCATTTT
CASSPDSHNQPQHF
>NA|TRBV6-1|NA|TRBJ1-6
TGTGCCAGCAGCCTTACCGGACTGGAGATCCACTTT
CASSLTGLEIHF
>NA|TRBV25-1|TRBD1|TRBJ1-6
TGTGCCAGCAGTGAATCTCACGACAGGGTTGGTAATTCACCCCTCCACTTT
CASSESHDRVGNSPLHF